This T cell receptor (beta chain) was sequenced for a study of CD8+CD57+ T cells in acquired aplastic anemia. Looking at the study overall: Sorted CD4+ and CD8+ cells yielded around 3.2 ug of DNA on average.

Profiling of TCR beta VDJ combinations and CDR3 sequences used genomic DNA as template. TCRdb recomputed calls from the reads with MiXCR, one row per CDR3 protein. In the table there are tens of thousands of distinct CDR3 sequences, under 80% of which are singletons. The CDR3 has 16 amino acids. V lost 5 bases to trimming and J lost 4 bases; unmatched junction nucleotides: 10. Germline V lookup: CDR1 MNHNS, CDR2 SASEGT. Sequencing was carried out using sorted CD4+, CD8+, or CD8+CD57+ T cells (not recorded which) from PBMCs. V and J are TRBV6-1 and TRBJ2-5; 10 nucleotides align to TRBD2. This TCR derives from a human donor in good health, serving as a control. This CDR3 reads CASSPSSGGLGETQYF. The CDR3 nucleotides are TGTGCCAGCAGTCCTTCTAGCGGGGGATTGGGAGAGACCCAGTACTTC.